The source of this T cell receptor beta chain is a study of early T cells in non-severe SARS-CoV-2 infection. This clonotype was picked up many times. Trimming took off 8 bases at V and 1 base at J, with 15 bases between the two ends. Germline-derived CDR1 and CDR2 are SNHLY and FYNNEI. This CDR3 is 15 amino acids long. Each cDNA molecule carried a unique molecular identifier. In TCRdb, the 5' RACE reads were re-called with MiXCR into one record per CDR3 protein. Among tens of thousands of distinct CDR3 sequences, 11% were seen once, and the ten largest hold around 13%. The chain is built from TRBV2 and TRBJ1-5; D call uncertain. This receptor was identified in an adult who was a healthcare worker with PCR-confirmed SARS-CoV-2 infection or an uninfected control (not recorded which). Sequenced sample: whole blood. The CDR3 sequence is CASLRSPSSNQPQHF. In nucleotides, the CDR3 is TGTGCCAGCCTCCGGTCCCCGTCGAGCAATCAGCCCCAGCATTTT. The variable domain in full, completed from reference TRBV2 and TRBJ1-5, reads EPEVTQTPSHQVTQMGQEVILRCVPISNHLYFYWYRQILGQKVEFLVSFYNNEISEKSEIFDDQFSVERPDGSNFTLKIRSTKLEDSAMYFCASLRSPSSNQPQHFGDGTRLSIL.